In this sample, the clone carrying this T cell receptor (beta chain) turned up many times. Unfractionated whole blood yielded total RNA. This sample is part of a study of human T cells and chemical hapten exposure. The CDR3 is 14 residues long. The germline V gene has CDR1 SNHLY and CDR2 FYNNEI. Trimming removed 6 bases at V and 0 bases at J, with 11 bases between. A single record per CDR3 protein comes from TCRdb applying MiXCR to the 5' RACE reads. Of about 140,000 distinct CDR3 sequences listed, 3.5% to 5% are singletons. This chain connects TRBV2 to TRBJ1-1; no clear D gene. The clonotype was recovered from a female donor in good health. CDR3 nucleotide sequence: TGTGCCAGCAGGGAGACGGAAATGAACACTGAAGCTTTCTTT. Its protein product is CASRETEMNTEAFF.